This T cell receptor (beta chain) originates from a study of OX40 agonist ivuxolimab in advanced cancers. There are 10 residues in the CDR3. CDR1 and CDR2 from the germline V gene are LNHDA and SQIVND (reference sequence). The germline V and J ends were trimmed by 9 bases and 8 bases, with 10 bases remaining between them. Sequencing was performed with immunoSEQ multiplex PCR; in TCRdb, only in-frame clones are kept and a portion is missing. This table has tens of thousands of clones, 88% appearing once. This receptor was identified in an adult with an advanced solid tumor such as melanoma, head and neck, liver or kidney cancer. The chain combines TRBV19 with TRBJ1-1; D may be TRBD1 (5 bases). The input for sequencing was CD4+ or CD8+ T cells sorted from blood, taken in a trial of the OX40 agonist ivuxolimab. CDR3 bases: TGTGCCAGAGAGACAGACGAAGCTTTCTTT. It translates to CARETDEAFF. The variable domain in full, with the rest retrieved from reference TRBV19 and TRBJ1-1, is DGGITQSPKYLFRKEGQNVTLSCEQNLNHDAMYWYRQDPGQGLRLIYYSQIVNDFQKGDIAEGYSVSREKKESFPLTVTSAQKNPTAFYLCARETDEAFFGQGTRLTVV.